One and the same sample provided the 30 T cell receptor beta chains below, sequenced in a study of shared clonotypes between healthy human individuals. Profiling relied on immunoSEQ multiplex PCR, and the TCRdb table lists in-frame clones only, not all of them. The sample records nearly 600,000 clones, nearly 97% being singletons. Naive CD8 cells lacked CD45RO and underwent positive selection for CCR7, leaving out terminally differentiated effector memory CD45RA+ cells. The sequenced sample consisted of naive CD8+ T cells sorted from blood. These receptors were obtained from a woman in her 30s in good health.

J is TRBJ2-1 and V is TRBV27; D tentatively reads TRBD1 or TRBD2 (5 bases each). V gave up 1 base and J gave up 7 bases, with 11 bases separating them. CDR1 and CDR2 from the germline V gene are MNHEY and SMNVEV (reference sequence). The CDR3 is 14 amino acids. This CDR3 is CASSLWGSSNEQFF. CDR3 nucleotides: TGTGCCAGCAGTTTATGGGGGAGTAGTAATGAGCAGTTCTTC.

The rearrangement links TRBV9 to TRBJ2-1; D is undetermined. This CDR3 region has 12 residues. The germline V gene encodes CDR1 SGDLS and CDR2 YYNGEE. V was clipped by 2 bases and J by 15 bases, with 15 bases between them. This chain's CDR3 is CASSVQPGPGFF. The CDR3 coding sequence is TGTGCCAGCAGCGTTCAGCCCGGGCCCGGGTTCTTC.

The V call is TRBV28, the J call TRBJ2-7, with D tentatively TRBD1 (6 bases). The CDR3 contains 14 residues. The V gene's germline CDR1 is MDHEN and CDR2 SYDVKM. The V end lost 2 bases, the J end lost 3 bases, and 11 bases lay between the germline ends. The CDR3 region is CASSLQTGYYEQYF. In DNA form, the CDR3 reads TGTGCCAGCAGTTTACAGACAGGTTACTACGAGCAGTACTTC.

The V gene is TRBV11-1, the J gene TRBJ2-2; maybe TRBD1 (5 bases). The V end lost 5 bases, the J end lost 0 bases, and 10 bases lay between the germline ends. Germline loops: CDR1 SGHAT, CDR2 FQDESV (reference sequence). The CDR3 has 15 residues. The CDR3 reads CASSDRQSNTGELFF. The CDR3 DNA reads as TGTGCCAGCAGCGACCGACAGTCGAACACCGGGGAGCTGTTTTTT.

This clone came up a few times. This chain links TRBV7-9 with TRBJ1-1; a possible D gene is TRBD1 (5 bases). V was shortened by 2 bases and J by 1 base, with 11 bases between the two germline ends. CDR3 length: 15 residues. Per the germline V gene, CDR1 is SEHNR and CDR2 is FQNEAQ (reference sequence). The CDR3 nucleotides are TGTGCCAGCAGCTTAACTGGGGCGGGGAACACTGAAGCTTTCTTT. Residues: CASSLTGAGNTEAFF. Filled out from reference TRBV7-9 and TRBJ1-1, the complete variable domain reads DTGVSQNPRHKITKRGQNVTFRCDPISEHNRLYWYRQTLGQGPEFLTYFQNEAQLEKSRLLSDRFSAERPKGSFSTLEIQRTEQGDSAMYLCASSLTGAGNTEAFFGQGTRLTVV.

The chain recombines TRBV27 with TRBJ2-7; the D gene is possibly TRBD2 (5 bases). This CDR3 comprises 13 residues. Trimming took 3 bases from V and 3 from J, leaving 9 bases between them. Germline V gene lookup returns CDR1 MNHEY and CDR2 SMNVEV (reference sequence). The CDR3 reads CASSLRDGYEQYF. CDR3 sequence (DNA): TGTGCCAGCAGTTTGAGGGATGGCTACGAGCAGTACTTC.

The CDR3 sequence: CASSSNGPGYNEQFF. CDR3 sequence (DNA): TGTGCCAGCAGCTCCAACGGTCCGGGGTACAATGAGCAGTTCTTC. The chain couples TRBV7-3 to TRBJ2-1, with D tentatively TRBD2 (5 bases). Trimming removed 4 bases at V and 4 bases at J, with 14 bases between. Germline V lookup: CDR1 SGHTA, CDR2 FQGTGA. The CDR3 loop spans 15 amino acids.

V is TRBV28 and J is TRBJ1-2, with no clear D. Between the trimmed V and J ends, which lost 5 bases and 0 bases, there was a span of 7 bases. The CDR3 totals 13 residues. CDR1 and CDR2 from the germline V gene are MDHEN and SYDVKM. For the CDR3, the DNA is TGTGCCAGCAGTCCTTTTTCTAACTATGGCTACACCTTC. Translated: CASSPFSNYGYTF.

This clone has a single count. The V gene is TRBV30, the J gene TRBJ2-1; 8 nucleotides line up with TRBD2. V lost 2 bases to trimming and J lost 0 bases; unmatched junction nucleotides: 12. Germline CDR1 reads GTSNPN; CDR2 reads SVGIG (reference sequence). There are 18 residues in the CDR3. The CDR3 sequence is CAWSPREGYLSSYNEQFF. Written as DNA, the CDR3 is TGTGCCTGGAGTCCCCGGGAGGGTTACCTTAGCTCCTACAATGAGCAGTTCTTC.

This clone was detected once. The chain combines TRBV19 with TRBJ1-2; D not certain. Per the germline V gene, CDR1 is LNHDA and CDR2 is SQIVND (reference sequence). This CDR3 contains 13 residues. V was cut by 5 bases and J by 5 bases, with 12 bases left in between. The CDR3 spells CASSPTQGYGYTF. DNA of the CDR3: TGTGCCAGTAGTCCGACCCAAGGATATGGCTACACCTTC. Using reference TRBV19 and TRBJ1-2 for the parts outside the CDR3, the full variable domain is DGGITQSPKYLFRKEGQNVTLSCEQNLNHDAMYWYRQDPGQGLRLIYYSQIVNDFQKGDIAEGYSVSREKKESFPLTVTSAQKNPTAFYLCASSPTQGYGYTFGSGTRLTVV.

The V gene is TRBV28, the J gene TRBJ1-2, with D unclear. The germline V gene has CDR1 MDHEN and CDR2 SYDVKM. This CDR3 has 11 amino acids. Between the trimmed V and J ends, which lost 4 bases and 8 bases, there was a span of 8 bases. The CDR3 spells CASSYLGGYTF. Written as DNA, the CDR3 is TGTGCCAGCAGTTACCTGGGCGGCTACACCTTC.

This clone appeared once. This chain connects TRBV19 to TRBJ1-2; D may be TRBD1 (6 bases). Germline assignment: CDR1 LNHDA and CDR2 SQIVND (reference sequence). The CDR3 runs 13 residues. V lost 6 bases and J 2 bases, leaving 10 bases between the germline ends. The CDR3 loop is CASRETGNYGYTF. As DNA, the CDR3 is TGTGCCAGTAGGGAAACAGGGAACTATGGCTACACCTTC.

This clone was recorded once. J is TRBJ1-5 and V is TRBV21-1; TRBD1, the table's D call, lacks a check against the DNA. TRBV21-1 is a pseudogene. This CDR3 comprises 17 residues. This CDR3 is CASSNWSGSNSNQPQHF. The CDR3 DNA sequence: TGTGCCAGCAGCAATTGGTCAGGATCTAATAGCAATCAGCCCCAGCATTTT.

The chain uses TRBV27 and TRBJ2-5, with D maybe TRBD2 (7 bases). The J call is in doubt because the DNA end fits TRBJ2-7 better. Germline V gene data show CDR1 as MNHEY and CDR2 as SMNVEV (reference sequence). The CDR3 runs 14 residues. The CDR3 region is CASSSRGGGYEQYF. CDR3 coding DNA: TGTGCCAGCAGTTCCCGGGGAGGGGGCTACGAGCAGTACTTC.

This chain links TRBV29-1 with TRBJ2-3, with TRBD2 matching 8 bases. The CDR3 spans 14 residues. Germline lookup yields CDR1 SQVTM and CDR2 ANQGSEA. V gave up 4 bases and J gave up 0 bases; unmatched junction bases: 3. In DNA form, the CDR3 reads TGCAGCGTTGCTGCTAGCGGGAGCACAGATACGCAGTATTTT. Translated: CSVAASGSTDTQYF.

This clone was found once. The V call is TRBV2, the J call TRBJ1-4, with a possible D match to TRBD1 (6 bases). The V gene lost 3 bases and the J gene lost 8 bases, with 16 bases spanning the gap. The CDR3 runs to 15 residues. Germline loops: CDR1 SNHLY, CDR2 FYNNEI. The CDR3 DNA reads TGTGCCAGCAGTGATTACGGGACACTGGACGAAAAACTGTTTTTT. It specifies CASSDYGTLDEKLFF.

V is TRBV4-1 and J is TRBJ2-2; TRBD2 matches 8 bases. From germline, CDR1 is MGHRA and CDR2 YSYEKL. Trimming removed 3 bases from V and 3 bases from J; junction bases left unmatched: 9. CDR3 length: 17 amino acids. The CDR3 DNA reads as TGCGCCAGCAGCCAGGGCTCGGGAGGGAGGGACACCGGGGAGCTGTTTTTT. Its protein product is CASSQGSGGRDTGELFF.

The chain is built from TRBV4-1 and TRBJ1-2; 7 positions match TRBD1. The CDR3 sequence is 19 residues long. From germline, CDR1 is MGHRA and CDR2 YSYEKL. The ends lost 4 bases at V and 8 bases at J; junction bases unmatched: 25. CDR3 coding DNA: TGCGCCAGCAGCCCGAACTGGCAGGATATCGGGGGGACAGCGCGGGGCTACACCTTC. Residues: CASSPNWQDIGGTARGYTF.

Turning to this clone: A junction boundary mismatches the germline segment, possibly from a read error. This chain connects TRBV11-2 to TRBJ2-7; D is uncertain. The CDR3 consists of 12 residues. Germline values: CDR1 SGHAT, CDR2 FQNNGV. The CDR3 is CAWLTSSYGQYF. CDR3 DNA: TGTGCCTGGTTGACGAGCTCCTACGGGCAGTACTTC.

The genes are TRBV11-2 and TRBJ2-3; D is unclear. Trimming removed 1 base from V and 2 bases from J, with 10 bases in between. The CDR3 contains 15 residues. The V gene's germline CDR1 is SGHAT and CDR2 FQNNGV. Here the CDR3 DNA reads TGTGCCAGCAGCTTAGGAGTGGGTTTCACAGATACGCAGTATTTT. This sequence encodes CASSLGVGFTDTQYF. The full variable domain, with the rest looked up from reference TRBV11-2 and TRBJ2-3, is EAGVAQSPRYKIIEKRQSVAFWCNPISGHATLYWYQQILGQGPKLLIQFQNNGVVDDSQLPKDRFSAERLKGVDSTLKIQPAKLEDSAVYLCASSLGVGFTDTQYFGPGTRLTVL.

The V gene is TRBV27, the J gene TRBJ1-1, with D possibly matching TRBD1 (5 bases). Trimming cost V 5 bases and J 4 bases, with 11 bases left between them. CDR1 MNHEY and CDR2 SMNVEV come from the germline V gene (reference sequence). The CDR3 runs to 13 residues. The CDR3 reads CASSAGTGTEAFF. The CDR3 nucleotides are TGTGCCAGCAGTGCGGGGACGGGCACTGAAGCTTTCTTT.

The V call is TRBV27, the J call TRBJ2-1, with D possibly matching TRBD2 (5 bases). V gave up 1 base and J gave up 5 bases, with 12 bases separating them. CDR1 is MNHEY and CDR2 is SMNVEV in the germline V gene (reference sequence). The CDR3 spans 15 residues. Here the CDR3 DNA reads TGTGCCAGCAGTTTATGGGATAGCGCCGACAATGAGCAGTTCTTC. Amino acid sequence: CASSLWDSADNEQFF.

This chain joins TRBV4-1 and TRBJ2-5, with 9 nucleotides matching TRBD1. The J call could be wrong; TRBJ2-7 is a better fit for the DNA end. From germline, CDR1 is MGHRA and CDR2 YSYEKL. The CDR3 runs 15 residues. The DNA for the CDR3 is TGCGCCAGCAGCCACGGGACAGGGTTTACCTACGAGCAGTACTTC. This codes for CASSHGTGFTYEQYF.

The chain carries TRBV27 and TRBJ1-3; D unresolved. Germline V gives CDR1 MNHEY, CDR2 SMNVEV (reference sequence). The CDR3 is made up of 15 amino acids. V was cut by 5 bases and J by 0 bases, with 11 bases left in between. The CDR3 is CASSPLGNSGNTIYF. CDR3 nucleotide sequence: TGTGCCAGCAGTCCATTGGGGAACTCTGGAAACACCATATATTTT.

This chain's CDR3 is CASSSPPGEQFF. The CDR3, as DNA: TGTGCCAGCAGCTCGCCCCCGGGAGAGCAGTTCTTC. The chain is built from TRBV7-2 and TRBJ2-1, with a tentative D call TRBD2 (5 bases). The CDR3 extends over 12 amino acids. Trimming took 4 bases from V and 10 from J, leaving 11 bases between them. Germline V gives CDR1 SGHTA, CDR2 FQGNSA.

As to this clone: The junction differs from germline at one of its ends, possibly a read error. V and J are TRBV27 and TRBJ2-5; TRBD2 aligns across 9 bases. TRBJ2-7 explains the end of the DNA better; the J call may be wrong. Germline loops: CDR1 MNHEY, CDR2 SMNVEV (reference sequence). The CDR3 runs 16 residues. The CDR3 DNA follows: TGTGCCAGCAGTTTATCAGCCGGGACTAGCTCCTCCGAGCAGTACTTC. This codes for CASSLSAGTSSSEQYF.

The chain carries TRBV2 and TRBJ2-1, with TRBD2 identical over 7 bases. This CDR3 contains 15 residues. The V gene end was trimmed by 3 bases and the J gene end by 4 bases; junction bases not matched to a gene: 6. Germline loops: CDR1 SNHLY, CDR2 FYNNEI. CDR3 in amino acids: CASSEGRAVYNEQFF. The CDR3 region has the DNA TGTGCCAGCAGTGAGGGGAGGGCAGTATACAATGAGCAGTTCTTC.

The rearrangement joins TRBV19 to TRBJ1-2; a weak D match, TRBD1 (5 bases). The CDR3 totals 13 residues. Trimming took 10 bases from V and 4 from J, leaving 16 bases between them. Germline CDR1 reads LNHDA; CDR2 reads SQIVND (reference sequence). The CDR3 nucleotides read TGTGCCAAGAAGGGGAGCCCTCGCTATGGCTACACCTTC. It yields the protein CAKKGSPRYGYTF.

The chain couples TRBV5-4 to TRBJ1-1, with 7 nucleotides matching TRBD1. CDR1 is SGHNT and CDR2 is YYREEE in the germline V gene (reference sequence). This CDR3 spans 12 amino acids. The V segment lost 2 bases and the J segment 11 bases; nucleotides outside the gene matches: 6. The CDR3 reads CASSFDRVRAFF. Here the CDR3 DNA reads TGTGCCAGCAGCTTCGACAGGGTGAGGGCTTTCTTT.

The J gene is TRBJ2-5, the V gene TRBV29-1; 9 bases fit TRBD1. The DNA end is more similar to TRBJ2-7, so the J call may be wrong. The CDR3 consists of 15 residues. Germline-derived CDR1 and CDR2 are SQVTM and ANQGSEA. The CDR3 here is CSVEPRQGVSDEQYF. The CDR3 DNA follows: TGCAGCGTTGAACCCCGACAGGGGGTATCGGACGAGCAGTACTTC.